This T cell receptor (beta chain) was identified during a study of blood T cell repertoires in COVID-19. Across the whole study: COVID-19 samples, acute and convalescent, were from the United States, Italy and Spain. Sample material is recorded as cDNA or gDNA derived from T cells, B-cell-depleted T cells, or PBMCs.

Study processing details: Amplified reference gene primers provided the basis for estimating nucleated cell counts. Only in-frame clones appear in the TCRdb table, and some are missing; sequencing was by immunoSEQ multiplex PCR. The DNA gave D and trimming, while V, J and clone size come from that table. The sample lists around 300,000 clones; around 85% were seen once. CDR1 LGHNA and CDR2 YNFKEQ come from the germline V gene. The CDR3 has 15 amino acids. V was pared by 4 bases and J by 0 bases, with 12 bases between. Material: peripheral blood. This TCR was recovered from a woman in her thirties who had recovered from COVID-19. The chain recombines TRBV4-2 with TRBJ1-2; D perhaps matches TRBD1 (5 bases). The CDR3 nucleotides are TGTGCCAGCAGCCGCAGGGAGGATACTAACTATGGCTACACCTTC. This translates into CASSRREDTNYGYTF.